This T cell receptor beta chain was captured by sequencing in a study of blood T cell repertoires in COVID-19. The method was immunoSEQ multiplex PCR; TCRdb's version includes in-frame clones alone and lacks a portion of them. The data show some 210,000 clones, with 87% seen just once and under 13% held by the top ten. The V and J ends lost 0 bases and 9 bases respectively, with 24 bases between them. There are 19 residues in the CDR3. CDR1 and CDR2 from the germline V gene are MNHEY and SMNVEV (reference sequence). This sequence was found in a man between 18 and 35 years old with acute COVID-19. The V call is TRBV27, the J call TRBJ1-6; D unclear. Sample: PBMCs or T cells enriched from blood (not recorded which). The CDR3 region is CASSLSSARLDLEGSPLHF. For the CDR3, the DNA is TGTGCCAGCAGTTTATCGTCGGCCCGGTTGGACCTCGAGGGTTCACCCCTCCACTTT.